This entry is about one T cell receptor (beta chain). This clone was found a few times. Its antigen remains undetermined. Per-base quality was not reported, and no clone a single base away is much larger than it. Each donor gave one peripheral blood draw, averaging about 120 mL, which was collected into heparinised tubes. A BD FACSAria II and a panel including CD45RO, CCR7, CD25, CD127, CD95 and CD27 were used to sort naive, central memory, regulatory and stem cell-like memory CD4+ T cells. A purity above 95% was achieved for all sorted populations. PBMCs were separated immediately by Lymphoprep density gradient centrifugation and were stained directly, without being cultured. Samples were stained and sorted in pairs, with one healthy donor and one patient per experiment, so that batch effects were minimized. The entry originates in a study of beta chain features in type 1 diabetes (dated by TCRdb to 2016 to 2019). Describing the broader study: Patients and healthy donors did not differ in mean age, gender distribution, total cell number or subset yield. A total of 85 million to 110 million sorted cells were examined across all samples, and RNA yield correlated strongly with the number of cells per subset. Regulatory and stem cell-like memory subsets were isolated from only 8 patients and about eight healthy donors, whereas naive and central memory subsets came from all 28 donors. The study compared the TCRB repertoires of sorted circulating CD4+ T cell subsets in recently diagnosed type 1 diabetes patients with those in matched healthy donors. The paper's findings and limits, for the study overall: Because cDNA was sequenced instead of genomic DNA, highly expressing activated cells could be over-represented, though the groups showed no difference in activation or CD3 levels. At VDJ recombination sites, type 1 diabetes patients had fewer insertions and more deleted nucleotides, which implies abnormalities in thymic rearrangement. Type 1 diabetes patients showed a moderate but significant shortening of TCRB CDR3 length in all four CD4+ subsets. Shorter templates might be favored by PCR, yet because patient and control samples were amplified and corrected together, any such skew would affect both groups equally. Because small numbers of individuals were included in the HLA sub-analyses, any influence of HLA type on TCRB rearrangement was left unresolved. Naive, central memory and regulatory TCRB repertoires appeared more similar among patients than among healthy donors.

The entire isolated RNA was reverse transcribed using the High Capacity cDNA Reverse Transcription Kit, and thus expressed TCRB transcripts were sequenced. Naive, central memory and regulatory T cell samples underwent deep immunoSEQ sequencing, averaging about 3.57 million total reads per sample. Sorted cells were lysed in RLT buffer and RNA was extracted with DNase-treated RNeasy Micro or Mini kits, depending on cell number. To prevent cross-contamination, every cell subset was processed on its own, while patient and healthy donor samples were processed together. TCRB sequences were amplified from cDNA with the immunoSEQ multiplex PCR, producing 87-bp fragments spanning the CDR3 region. The amplicons were sequenced using the Illumina HiSeq platform. Regarding the original processing steps: PCR bias was computationally corrected using synthetic template baselines, reads within Hamming distance 2 were collapsed, and singletons that could not be merged were discarded. Reads were aligned against IMGT to assign V, D and J genes, CDR3 length and insertions or deletions at six rearrangement sites. Within each subset, clonotype counts were normalized to sorted cell number, after which true diversity and Gini coefficients were computed with the tcR R package. Repertoire sharing was quantified using the overlap coefficient calculated on TCRB nucleotide sequences. Out-of-frame TCRB sequences from naive cells were analyzed to stand in for the pre-selection repertoire. In TCRdb, the immuneACCESS table is reduced to in-frame sequences with V and J assigned. These tables do not hold every clone; where another copy was compared, an unresolved V gene accounts for under half, and the others remain unexplained. Clone size and V and J calls were adopted from that table, with D and trimming inferred from the DNA. The sample table contains 200,000 to 250,000 clones; only one count was recorded for 9.6% of them. The top ten clonotypes cover around 0.031% of the sample.

Sequencing input: naive CD4+ T cells from blood. In light of the paper, this sample's cell subset or site label describes: true naive CD4+ T cells. The TCR comes from a woman under 30 in good health.

CDR3 loop: CAWSPDSDNEQFF. In nucleotides, the sequence is TGTGCCTGGAGCCCGGACAGCGACAATGAGCAGTTCTTC. The chain was built from TRBV30 and TRBJ2-1; TRBD1 is a possible D gene, resting on 6 matching bases. The junction shows trimming of 3 bases on V and 5 bases on J, plus 11 bases between the germline ends. Its CDR3 holds 13 amino acids, cysteine through phenylalanine. The CDR3 DNA has 39 bases and is translated from base 1. The germline V gene (reference sequence) provides CDR1 GTSNPN and CDR2 SVGIG. With all but the CDR3 taken from the reference TRBV30 and TRBJ2-1 genes, the full variable domain is: SQTIHQWPATLVQPVGSPLSLECTVEGTSNPNLYWYRQAAGRGLQLLFYSVGIGQISSEVPQNLSASRPQDRQFILSSKKLLLSDSGFYLCAWSPDSDNEQFFGPGTRLTVL.